This passage covers 22 T cell receptor beta chains from one sample sequenced in a study of blood T cell repertoires in COVID-19. Clones were sequenced by immunoSEQ multiplex PCR, and TCRdb holds only the in-frame ones, with some missing. The sample has some 98,000 clones; around 84% are singletons. Sequenced: peripheral blood. Source of these receptors: a man aged 55 to 69 with acute or convalescent COVID-19.

The chain carries TRBV5-1 and TRBJ2-3; 8 bases agree with TRBD2. Germline loops: CDR1 SGHRS, CDR2 YFSETQ. The CDR3 consists of 18 residues. V lost 1 base to trimming and J lost 0 bases; unmatched junction nucleotides: 10. The CDR3: CASSLWAGGPTSTDTQYF. The DNA for the CDR3 is TGCGCCAGCAGCTTGTGGGCGGGGGGTCCAACCAGCACAGATACGCAGTATTTT.

This sequence joins TRBV2 and TRBJ2-3; D is perhaps TRBD2 (6 bases). Germline V gene lookup returns CDR1 SNHLY and CDR2 FYNNEI. The CDR3 has 14 residues. Trimming pared 5 bases from V and 6 bases from J, leaving 15 bases between. CDR3 coding DNA: TGTGCCAGCAGTCAAAAGGCGGGGCGGGATACGCAGTATTTT. This codes for CASSQKAGRDTQYF.

The chain carries TRBV5-3 and TRBJ1-5; D uncertain. TRBV5-3 falls under the ORF class, with uncertain function. The length of the CDR3 is 10 residues. The V and J ends lost 8 bases and 5 bases respectively, with 5 bases between them. CDR3 region: CARADQPQHF. CDR3 coding DNA: TGTGCCAGGGCGGATCAGCCCCAGCATTTT.

The chain is built from TRBV28 and TRBJ1-1; a possible D gene is TRBD1 (5 bases). V lost 4 bases, J lost 5 bases, and 17 bases lay in between. This CDR3 has 15 residues. Germline assignment: CDR1 MDHEN and CDR2 SYDVKM. The CDR3 DNA reads TGTGCCAGCAGTTCCCCTCGGGGACTTTGGACTGAAGCTTTCTTT. Amino acids: CASSSPRGLWTEAFF.

This clone was observed a handful of times. The CDR3 loop is CASSRNLQQGEYNEKLFF. CDR3 DNA: TGTGCCAGCAGCCGGAACCTACAACAGGGGGAATATAATGAAAAACTGTTTTTT. This chain links TRBV7-9 with TRBJ1-4; 8 nucleotides align to TRBD1. Trimming cost V 5 bases and J 4 bases; bases outside gene matches: 15. The CDR3 has 18 residues. Germline values: CDR1 SEHNR, CDR2 FQNEAQ (reference sequence). Together with reference TRBV7-9 and TRBJ1-4, the CDR3 gives the full variable domain: DTGVSQNPRHKITKRGQNVTFRCDPISEHNRLYWYRQTLGQGPEFLTYFQNEAQLEKSRLLSDRFSAERPKGSFSTLEIQRTEQGDSAMYLCASSRNLQQGEYNEKLFFGSGTQLSVL.

This chain links TRBV10-3 with TRBJ2-1, with 9 nucleotides matching TRBD1. The CDR3 extends over 15 amino acids. CDR1 ENHRY and CDR2 SYGVKD come from the germline V gene. Germline trimming cut 6 bases from V and 4 bases from J; bases unmatched to any gene: 7. CDR3 protein: CAIRLGQGTYNEQFF. The CDR3 coding sequence is TGTGCCATCAGGCTGGGACAGGGAACGTACAATGAGCAGTTCTTC.

The chain joins TRBV13 to TRBJ2-2; 11 bases line up with TRBD1. Germline CDR1 PRHDT, CDR2 FYEKMQ (reference sequence). V trimming: 5 bases; J trimming: 7 bases; junction bases outside the gene matches: 9. CDR3 length: 16 residues. CDR3 nucleotide sequence: TGTGCCAGCAGCCGCTTAGGGACAGGGGGACTCGGGGAGCTGTTTTTT. Protein product: CASSRLGTGGLGELFF.

The V gene is TRBV9, the J gene TRBJ2-3; 10 nucleotides match TRBD2. V was clipped by 4 bases and J by 5 bases; unmatched bases: 13. CDR3 length: 17 amino acids. Looked up from germline, CDR1 is SGDLS and CDR2 is YYNGEE. This chain's CDR3 is CASSPWDTSGVRDTQYF. Here the CDR3 DNA reads TGTGCCAGCAGCCCCTGGGATACTAGCGGGGTAAGAGATACGCAGTATTTT.

The chain is built from TRBV28 and TRBJ1-1; 7 nucleotides match TRBD1. With 3 bases clipped from V and 0 bases from J, the junction kept 16 bases outside the gene matches. Germline CDR1 and CDR2: MDHEN and SYDVKM. The CDR3 sequence is 19 residues long. CDR3 DNA: TGTGCCAGCAGTTTGGGGGACAGTCAACAATGGGGCCTGAACACTGAAGCTTTCTTT. Amino acids: CASSLGDSQQWGLNTEAFF.

The chain's CDR3 is CASSTGHRAGYNSPLHF. Here the CDR3 DNA reads TGTGCCAGCAGTACAGGCCACCGTGCGGGATATAATTCACCCCTCCACTTT. The chain couples TRBV28 to TRBJ1-6, with D possibly TRBD1 on 5 matching bases. V was pared by 5 bases and J by 4 bases, with 18 bases between. The CDR3 is made up of 17 amino acids. CDR1 is MDHEN, CDR2 SYDVKM, per germline.

The chain carries TRBV10-3 and TRBJ2-7; D is possibly TRBD1 (5 bases). CDR1 and CDR2 (germline): ENHRY, SYGVKD. The CDR3 runs to 12 residues. V was pared by 6 bases and J by 3 bases, with 9 bases between. This CDR3 is CAISPDNYEQYV. Written as DNA, the CDR3 is TGTGCCATCAGCCCGGACAACTACGAGCAGTACGTC.

This clone was seen a handful of times. The CDR3 DNA is TGTGCCAGCAGCGTTCGGGGGGTCGGCACTGAAGCTTTCTTT. Residues: CASSVRGVGTEAFF. The chain links TRBV6-5 to TRBJ1-1; possible D gene TRBD1, 5 bases. V lost 6 bases and J 4 bases, leaving 15 bases between the germline ends. The CDR3 runs 14 residues. Germline V gene lookup returns CDR1 MNHEY and CDR2 SVGAGI.

The genes are TRBV27 and TRBJ2-6, with D unclear. Trimming took 4 bases from V and 0 from J, leaving 16 bases between them. The germline V gene encodes CDR1 MNHEY and CDR2 SMNVEV (reference sequence). The CDR3 totals 18 residues. The CDR3: CASSSHIAASSGANVLTF. The CDR3 DNA reads TGTGCCAGCAGTTCCCACATTGCAGCTAGCTCTGGGGCCAACGTCCTGACTTTC.

The genes are TRBV7-9 and TRBJ1-2, with 10 positions matching TRBD1. The CDR3 sequence is 17 residues long. In germline, CDR1 is SEHNR, CDR2 FQNEAQ (reference sequence). V lost 5 bases, J lost 6 bases, and 15 bases stayed unmatched. The CDR3 region is CASSKPGTGEVGDGYTF. The CDR3 coding sequence is TGTGCCAGCAGCAAACCCGGGACAGGGGAGGTCGGGGATGGCTACACCTTC.

This clone was observed once. The chain couples TRBV11-2 to TRBJ2-7; 11 positions agree with TRBD1. The length of the CDR3 is 16 residues. The germline V gene has CDR1 SGHAT and CDR2 FQNNGV. The ends lost 9 bases at V and 7 bases at J; junction bases unmatched: 17. DNA of the CDR3: TGTGCCAGTGGACGCCCAGGACAGGGGGCGTCTCGAGAGCAGTACTTC. Its translation: CASGRPGQGASREQYF.

The rearrangement links TRBV25-1 to TRBJ2-1; 7 bases align to TRBD1. J was trimmed by 8 bases and V by 0 bases; bases with no gene match: 7. The CDR3 is made up of 15 amino acids. Per germline, CDR1 MGHDK and CDR2 SYGVNS. This chain's CDR3 is CASSEYTTGADEQFF. The CDR3 bases are TGTGCCAGCAGTGAATATACAACAGGGGCGGATGAGCAGTTCTTC.

The table lists this clone with a count of one. This chain connects TRBV5-4 to TRBJ2-3; 8 positions agree with TRBD2. The CDR3 runs 15 residues. CDR1 is SGHNT, CDR2 YYREEE, per germline (reference sequence). The J segment lost 4 bases and the V segment lost 4 bases, leaving 8 bases of the junction unmatched. The CDR3 region is CASSVWGLGPDTQYF. The CDR3 nucleotides are TGTGCCAGCAGCGTGTGGGGACTAGGCCCAGATACGCAGTATTTT.

The J gene is TRBJ1-1, the V gene TRBV2; 7 nucleotides agree with TRBD1. V lost 5 bases and J lost 3; bases outside the gene matches: 9. The V gene's germline CDR1 is SNHLY and CDR2 FYNNEI. This CDR3 is 15 amino acids long. The CDR3 loop is CASSPRGLGDTEAFF. The DNA of the CDR3 is TGTGCCAGCAGTCCAAGGGGGCTGGGGGACACTGAAGCTTTCTTT.

The chain employs TRBV25-1 and TRBJ2-5; the D gene is possibly TRBD1 (6 bases). The length of the CDR3 is 14 residues. Trimming removed 4 bases from V and 1 base from J, with 10 bases in between. Germline V CDR1 and CDR2: MGHDK, SYGVNS. CDR3 DNA: TGTGCCAGCAGTGGAGGACAGACCCAAGAGACCCAGTACTTC. It translates to CASSGGQTQETQYF.

The V gene is TRBV20-1, the J gene TRBJ1-6; 9 bases map to TRBD1. Per germline, CDR1 DFQATT and CDR2 SNEGSKA (reference sequence). CDR3 length: 15 residues. The junction had 9 bases not matched to a gene; V was cut back by 3 bases and J by 9 bases. The CDR3 nucleotides read TGCAGTGCTAGTTCGGGGACAGGGCAAGTTTCACCCCTCCACTTT. It codes for CSASSGTGQVSPLHF.

The genes are TRBV27 and TRBJ2-7; D is perhaps TRBD2 (5 bases). The CDR3 is 12 amino acids. Germline values: CDR1 MNHEY, CDR2 SMNVEV (reference sequence). The CDR3 DNA is TGTAGACCCCGAGGGAGACCTTACGAGCAGTACGTC. Its protein product is CRPRGRPYEQYV.

DNA for the CDR3: TGTGCCAGCAGCACCGTTAGGGGGGGTCAAGAGACCCAGTACTTC. The encoded protein is CASSTVRGGQETQYF. The chain combines TRBV27 with TRBJ2-5; D possibly corresponds to TRBD2 (7 bases). V lost 6 bases, J lost 2 bases, and 16 bases lay in between. The CDR3 loop spans 15 amino acids. The germline gives CDR1 MNHEY, CDR2 SMNVEV (reference sequence).